This is a list of T cell receptor beta chains from one sample in a study of CD8 T cells in Susac syndrome. Using its own MiXCR run on the immunoSEQ multiplex PCR reads, TCRdb lists one record per CDR3 protein. In the table there are approximately 300,000 distinct CDR3 sequences, 89% of which are singletons. Input material: CD8+ T cells from PBMCs. The origin of the receptors is a human donor with multiple sclerosis. Each CDR3 is given with its conserved first and last residue. D genes are given only for firm matches. For some rows the clone size is stated as once, few or many, or as a class when expanded; others skip it.

d_gene: TRBD1
j_gene: TRBJ2-5
v_gene: TRBV30
abundance: NA
CDR3nt: TGTGCCTGGAGTGAAACCGGGACAGGATTGGAGACCCAGTACTTC
CDR3aa: CAWSETGTGLETQYF

d_gene: NA
j_gene: TRBJ2-3
v_gene: TRBV3-1
abundance: once
CDR3nt: TGTGCCACCAGTGGACGAGTAACTAGCACAGATACGCAGTATTTT
CDR3aa: CATSGRVTSTDTQYF

d_gene: TRBD2
j_gene: TRBJ2-5
v_gene: TRBV20-1
abundance: once
CDR3nt: TGCAGTGCTAGAGATAGGGGGACTAGACTAGTTCAAGAGACCCAGTACTTC
CDR3aa: CSARDRGTRLVQETQYF

d_gene: TRBD1
j_gene: TRBJ1-1
v_gene: TRBV29-1
abundance: NA
CDR3nt: TGCAGCATCGGGACAGGTGGGAACACTGAAGCTTTCTTT
CDR3aa: CSIGTGGNTEAFF

d_gene: TRBD2
j_gene: TRBJ2-2
v_gene: TRBV13
abundance: NA
CDR3nt: TGTGCCAGCAGCACCACGGGACTAGCGGGACCCGGGGAGCTGTTTTTT
CDR3aa: CASSTTGLAGPGELFF

d_gene: NA
j_gene: TRBJ2-7
v_gene: TRBV9
abundance: once
CDR3nt: TGTGCCAGCAGCGTGGTGACGGAGAGTGAGCAGTACTTC
CDR3aa: CASSVVTESEQYF

d_gene: NA
j_gene: TRBJ2-7
v_gene: TRBV6-2/TRBV6-3
abundance: NA
CDR3nt: TGTGCCAGCATGCCTACCACCTACGAGCAGTACTTC
CDR3aa: CASMPTTYEQYF

d_gene: NA
j_gene: TRBJ1-6
v_gene: TRBV10-3
abundance: NA
CDR3nt: TGTGCCATCAGTTCCAGTACCTTCGAGAGGGCAGGGGATTCACCCCTCCACTTT
CDR3aa: CAISSSTFERAGDSPLHF

d_gene: NA
j_gene: TRBJ1-4
v_gene: TRBV6-1
abundance: NA
CDR3nt: TGTGCCAGCAGACGAGAATCAGGGGATCTGGGGGAAAAACTGTTTTTT
CDR3aa: CASRRESGDLGEKLFF

d_gene: TRBD2
j_gene: TRBJ2-7
v_gene: TRBV25-1
abundance: NA
CDR3nt: TGTGCCAGCAGTGCGTCAATCGGGGGGAGACCCTACGAGCAGTACTTC
CDR3aa: CASSASIGGRPYEQYF

d_gene: TRBD1
j_gene: TRBJ1-6
v_gene: TRBV5-8
abundance: NA
CDR3nt: TGTGCCAGCAGCTCCAGGGGGCAGGGGATTAATTCACCCCTCCACTTT
CDR3aa: CASSSRGQGINSPLHF

d_gene: TRBD1
j_gene: TRBJ1-1
v_gene: TRBV27
abundance: NA
CDR3nt: TGTGCCAGCAGTTTAACGGGGGAGGGGGCCACTGAAGCTTTCTTT
CDR3aa: CASSLTGEGATEAFF

d_gene: TRBD2
j_gene: TRBJ2-7
v_gene: TRBV9
abundance: NA
CDR3nt: TGTGCCAGCAGCGCCGGGACTAGAGGTCTCGACGAGCAGTACTTC
CDR3aa: CASSAGTRGLDEQYF

d_gene: NA
j_gene: TRBJ1-1
v_gene: TRBV13
abundance: NA
CDR3nt: TGTGCCAGCAGCTTGCTTCGGGAGATCGAGACTGAAGCTTTCTTT
CDR3aa: CASSLLREIETEAFF

d_gene: TRBD1
j_gene: TRBJ1-1
v_gene: TRBV29-1
abundance: once
CDR3nt: TGCAGCGTTACGGGACAGAGAGGCAACCTTCTGAACACTGAAGCTTTCTTT
CDR3aa: CSVTGQRGNLLNTEAFF

d_gene: NA
j_gene: TRBJ1-2
v_gene: TRBV5-6
abundance: NA
CDR3nt: TGTGCCAGCAGCTTGGGTCAGGGACACTATGGCTACACCTTC
CDR3aa: CASSLGQGHYGYTF

d_gene: NA
j_gene: TRBJ1-6
v_gene: TRBV27
abundance: NA
CDR3nt: TGTGCCAGCAGTCTCCAGGGGTTGAATTCACCCCTCCACTTT
CDR3aa: CASSLQGLNSPLHF

d_gene: NA
j_gene: TRBJ1-3
v_gene: TRBV29-1
abundance: NA
CDR3nt: TGCAGCGTCGTGAATCCGACGGCGAGCTCTGGAAACACCATATATTTT
CDR3aa: CSVVNPTASSGNTIYF

d_gene: NA
j_gene: TRBJ2-5
v_gene: TRBV6-5
abundance: NA
CDR3nt: TGTGCCAGCAGTCCTAGGACGACATTACAGGAGACCCAGTACTTC
CDR3aa: CASSPRTTLQETQYF

d_gene: NA
j_gene: TRBJ1-1
v_gene: TRBV28
abundance: NA
CDR3nt: TGTGCCAGCAGTACCTTTAGGACGGGCAACACTGAAGCTTTCTTT
CDR3aa: CASSTFRTGNTEAFF

d_gene: NA
j_gene: TRBJ2-2
v_gene: TRBV3-1
abundance: NA
CDR3nt: TGTGCCAGCAGCCAAGACGTCTTCATGTTAGGCGGGGAGCTGTTTTTT
CDR3aa: CASSQDVFMLGGELFF

d_gene: NA
j_gene: TRBJ2-7
v_gene: TRBV28
abundance: once
CDR3nt: TGTGCCAGCAGCGCCCTTGACAGAGATATCTCCTACGAGCAGTACTTC
CDR3aa: CASSALDRDISYEQYF

d_gene: TRBD2
j_gene: TRBJ2-7
v_gene: TRBV4-2
abundance: few
CDR3nt: TGTGCCAGCAGCCAACTCCTGGGACTAGCGGGACTCTCCGAGCAGTACTTC
CDR3aa: CASSQLLGLAGLSEQYF

d_gene: TRBD2
j_gene: TRBJ2-1
v_gene: TRBV28
abundance: once
CDR3nt: TGTGCCAGCAGTCAAAAAACCTTTAGTTCCGGGAGGGCCCACGGGGAGCAGTTCTTC
CDR3aa: CASSQKTFSSGRAHGEQFF

d_gene: NA
j_gene: TRBJ2-3
v_gene: TRBV27
abundance: NA
CDR3nt: TGTGCCAGCAGTTTGGAGGGGTCTTGGGATACGCAGTATTTT
CDR3aa: CASSLEGSWDTQYF

d_gene: NA
j_gene: TRBJ2-3
v_gene: TRBV12-3/TRBV12-4
abundance: NA
CDR3nt: TGTGCCAGCAGCCGGGACGAGGGCACAGATACGCAGTATTTT
CDR3aa: CASSRDEGTDTQYF

d_gene: TRBD1
j_gene: TRBJ2-5
v_gene: TRBV25-1
abundance: NA
CDR3nt: TGTGCCAGTAGTTTGGGACAGTTACAAGAGACCCAGTACTTC
CDR3aa: CASSLGQLQETQYF

d_gene: TRBD1
j_gene: TRBJ2-5
v_gene: TRBV30
abundance: NA
CDR3nt: TGTGCTCTTCAAGGGACAGGGGGCTTAGAGACCCAGTACTTC
CDR3aa: CALQGTGGLETQYF

d_gene: TRBD1
j_gene: TRBJ1-1
v_gene: TRBV7-9
abundance: NA
CDR3nt: TGTGCCAGCAGCTTAGCGGGGACAGGGTGGGCTGAAGCTTTCTTT
CDR3aa: CASSLAGTGWAEAFF

d_gene: TRBD1
j_gene: TRBJ1-2
v_gene: TRBV7-6
abundance: NA
CDR3nt: TGTGCCAGCAGCTCATTAGCCTCGGGGACAGATCCGAATGGCTACACCTTC
CDR3aa: CASSSLASGTDPNGYTF

d_gene: NA
j_gene: TRBJ2-7
v_gene: TRBV28
abundance: NA
CDR3nt: TGTGCCAGCAGTTTATTAGGGGTTGACTACGAGCAGTACTTC
CDR3aa: CASSLLGVDYEQYF

d_gene: NA
j_gene: TRBJ2-3
v_gene: TRBV28
abundance: NA
CDR3nt: TGTGCCAGCAGTTTATATCCTTCCCCAGATACGCAGTATTTT
CDR3aa: CASSLYPSPDTQYF

d_gene: NA
j_gene: TRBJ1-1
v_gene: TRBV7-6
abundance: few
CDR3nt: TGTGCCAGCAGCTTAGAGGACAGAGGGCCTGAAGCTTTCTTT
CDR3aa: CASSLEDRGPEAFF

d_gene: NA
j_gene: TRBJ1-2
v_gene: TRBV7-9
abundance: NA
CDR3nt: TGTGCCAGCATCAATCCAGGGCCCGCTAACTATGGCTACACCTTC
CDR3aa: CASINPGPANYGYTF

d_gene: NA
j_gene: TRBJ2-5
v_gene: TRBV9
abundance: NA
CDR3nt: TGTGCCAGCAGCGTGTTGGATTCGCAAGAGACCCAGTACTTC
CDR3aa: CASSVLDSQETQYF

d_gene: NA
j_gene: TRBJ2-1
v_gene: TRBV20-1
abundance: NA
CDR3nt: TGCAGTGCCTACCTGGGCGGGAACCCCTACAATGAGCAGTTCTTC
CDR3aa: CSAYLGGNPYNEQFF

d_gene: NA
j_gene: TRBJ2-5
v_gene: TRBV5-6
abundance: NA
CDR3nt: TGTGCCAGCAGCCCCTACGGGAGTGAGACCCAGTACTTC
CDR3aa: CASSPYGSETQYF

d_gene: TRBD2
j_gene: TRBJ2-1
v_gene: TRBV6-2/TRBV6-3
abundance: once
CDR3nt: TGTGCCAGCAGCCACCTAGCGGGAGACTACAATGAGCAGTTCTTC
CDR3aa: CASSHLAGDYNEQFF

d_gene: NA
j_gene: TRBJ2-7
v_gene: TRBV12-3/TRBV12-4
abundance: NA
CDR3nt: TGTGCCAGCAGTCCTGAGGGGTCCCATTCCTACGAGCAGTACTTC
CDR3aa: CASSPEGSHSYEQYF

d_gene: NA
j_gene: TRBJ2-1
v_gene: TRBV29-1
abundance: NA
CDR3nt: TGCAGCGCGGTTTTGAATGAGCAGTTCTTC
CDR3aa: CSAVLNEQFF

d_gene: NA
j_gene: TRBJ1-1
v_gene: TRBV27
abundance: NA
CDR3nt: TGTGCCAGCAGTTTCGTACAGAACACTGAAGCTTTCTTT
CDR3aa: CASSFVQNTEAFF

d_gene: TRBD1
j_gene: TRBJ2-1
v_gene: TRBV2
abundance: NA
CDR3nt: TGTGCCAGCAGTGCCCTACAGGGGGATGAGCAGTTCTTC
CDR3aa: CASSALQGDEQFF

d_gene: NA
j_gene: TRBJ2-1
v_gene: TRBV12-3/TRBV12-4
abundance: NA
CDR3nt: TGTGCCAGCAGTTTAGGCGGGATAAGCTCCTACAATGAGCAGTTCTTC
CDR3aa: CASSLGGISSYNEQFF

d_gene: NA
j_gene: TRBJ2-7
v_gene: TRBV7-8
abundance: NA
CDR3nt: TGTGCCAGCAGCCTGGGGGACTTCTACGAGCAGTACTTC
CDR3aa: CASSLGDFYEQYF

d_gene: TRBD2
j_gene: TRBJ2-1
v_gene: TRBV29-1
abundance: NA
CDR3nt: TGCAGCGTTGAGGGGGGGGTTTACAATGAGCAGTTCTTC
CDR3aa: CSVEGGVYNEQFF

d_gene: NA
j_gene: TRBJ1-1
v_gene: TRBV28
abundance: NA
CDR3nt: TGTGCCAGCAGTCCCCGGGTCGCGAACACTGAAGCTTTCTTT
CDR3aa: CASSPRVANTEAFF

d_gene: TRBD2
j_gene: TRBJ2-2
v_gene: TRBV19
abundance: NA
CDR3nt: TGTGCCAGTAGTATAGGAGCTAGCGGGACCGGGGAGCTGTTTTTT
CDR3aa: CASSIGASGTGELFF

d_gene: TRBD1
j_gene: TRBJ2-3
v_gene: TRBV5-6
abundance: NA
CDR3nt: TGTGCCTTGCCCAGGGGGTTGGGCACAGATACGCAGTATTTT
CDR3aa: CALPRGLGTDTQYF

d_gene: TRBD1
j_gene: TRBJ2-5
v_gene: TRBV11-1
abundance: NA
CDR3nt: TGTGCCAGCAGCTTATCTATGACAGGGTATGAAGAGACCCAGTACTTC
CDR3aa: CASSLSMTGYEETQYF

d_gene: TRBD2
j_gene: TRBJ2-3
v_gene: TRBV19
abundance: NA
CDR3nt: TGTGCCAGTAAAAGCGGGATGAATACGCAGTATTTT
CDR3aa: CASKSGMNTQYF

d_gene: NA
j_gene: TRBJ2-3
v_gene: TRBV4-3
abundance: NA
CDR3nt: TGCGCCAGCAGCCAACGTGAAATTACTAACACAGATACGCAGTATTTT
CDR3aa: CASSQREITNTDTQYF

d_gene: NA
j_gene: TRBJ1-5
v_gene: TRBV7-9
abundance: NA
CDR3nt: TGTGCCAGCAGCATAACAGGGCTCAATCAGCCCCAGCATTTT
CDR3aa: CASSITGLNQPQHF

d_gene: NA
j_gene: TRBJ2-7
v_gene: TRBV28
abundance: NA
CDR3nt: TGTGCCAGCAGTTTTCGCGGGGTACTTTCCTACGAGCAGTACTTC
CDR3aa: CASSFRGVLSYEQYF

d_gene: TRBD1
j_gene: TRBJ2-7
v_gene: TRBV7-6
abundance: NA
CDR3nt: TGTGCCAGCAGTTCAGGGGGTATCAGCTCCTACGAGCAGTACTTC
CDR3aa: CASSSGGISSYEQYF

d_gene: NA
j_gene: TRBJ2-2
v_gene: TRBV5-4
abundance: NA
CDR3nt: TGTGCCAGCAGCGCAACACTCACCGGGGAGCTGTTTTTT
CDR3aa: CASSATLTGELFF

d_gene: TRBD1
j_gene: TRBJ2-7
v_gene: TRBV15
abundance: NA
CDR3nt: TGTGCCACCAGCAACTCGCGGACAGGGGTCCACGAGCAGTACTTC
CDR3aa: CATSNSRTGVHEQYF

d_gene: NA
j_gene: TRBJ2-1
v_gene: TRBV7-8
abundance: NA
CDR3nt: TGTGCCAGCAGCTCCCTTCTAGAGGGGGATAGGGATGAGCAGTTCTTC
CDR3aa: CASSSLLEGDRDEQFF

d_gene: TRBD2
j_gene: TRBJ2-5
v_gene: TRBV6-2/TRBV6-3
abundance: NA
CDR3nt: TGTGCCAGCAGTCACCTAGCGGTACAAGAGACCCAGTACTTC
CDR3aa: CASSHLAVQETQYF